These 18 T cell receptor beta chains were all obtained from the same sample, sequenced in a study of blood T cell repertoires in COVID-19 (TCRdb year 2020). Library method: the immunoSEQ multiplex PCR assay. TCRdb holds this immuneACCESS table with in-frame rearrangements only. Some clones are missing; in checked studies, unresolved V genes explain under half, and the rest has no known cause. The sample table holds about 140,000 clones, of which 77% were seen once. The ten top clones hold approximately 9% of the sample. Sequencing was carried out using peripheral blood. These receptor sequences come from a woman aged 50 to 60 with active or convalescent COVID-19.

The chain links TRBV10-3 to TRBJ1-1; no clear D gene. Deletions cut 2 bases from V and 5 bases from J, with 12 bases between. This CDR3 has 14 residues. Germline V CDR1 and CDR2: ENHRY, SYGVKD. CDR3 in amino acids: CAISEGMGGTEAFF. CDR3 in DNA: TGTGCCATCAGTGAGGGTATGGGAGGGACTGAAGCTTTCTTT.

The rearrangement links TRBV6-1 to TRBJ2-3; 7 nucleotides match TRBD1. Trimming took 3 bases from V and 3 from J; bases not matched to a gene: 6. The germline CDR1 and CDR2 sequences are MNHNS and SASEGT. This CDR3 has 15 residues. Written as DNA, the CDR3 is TGTGCCAGCAGTGATATAGGGGGCCAAACAGATACGCAGTATTTT. As protein: CASSDIGGQTDTQYF.

J is TRBJ1-2 and V is TRBV29-1, with 7 positions matching TRBD1. The J segment lost 4 bases and the V segment lost 6 bases, leaving 8 bases of the junction unmatched. Germline CDR1 reads SQVTM; CDR2 reads ANQGSEA. The CDR3 loop spans 13 amino acids. The DNA of the CDR3 is TGCAGCGTCGAACCGGGACAGAGCTATGGCTACACCTTC. The encoded protein is CSVEPGQSYGYTF.

This clone was detected only once. The rearrangement uses TRBV4-3 and TRBJ2-7; D call uncertain. Trimming cost V 0 bases and J 0 bases, with 3 bases left between them. The CDR3 covers 13 residues. CDR1 LGHNA and CDR2 YSLEER come from the germline V gene. The CDR3 nucleotides read TGCGCCAGCAGCCAAGAAGCCTCCTACGAGCAGTACTTC. Its protein is CASSQEASYEQYF.

V and J are TRBV11-3 and TRBJ2-7; perhaps TRBD2 as D (6 bases). The CDR3 sequence is 13 residues long. V gave up 0 bases and J gave up 5 bases, with 8 bases separating them. Germline assignment: CDR1 SGHNT and CDR2 YENEEA. The CDR3, as DNA: TGTGCCAGCAGCTTAGATAGCGGTGACGAGCAGTACTTC. This codes for CASSLDSGDEQYF.

V and J are TRBV6-5 and TRBJ2-7, with TRBD1 matching 10 bases. Looked up from germline, CDR1 is MNHEY and CDR2 is SVGAGI. This CDR3 spans 13 amino acids. V shed 9 bases and J 2 bases; nucleotides not matched to a gene: 4. The CDR3 loop is CASRGQGTYEQYF. The CDR3 DNA follows: TGTGCCAGTCGGGGACAGGGGACCTACGAGCAGTACTTC.

The chain carries TRBV7-8 and TRBJ2-1, with 9 nucleotides matching TRBD1. Losses at the gene ends were 5 bases for V and 5 bases for J; bases not matched to a gene: 7. The V gene's germline CDR1 is SGHVS and CDR2 FQNEAQ. There are 15 residues in the CDR3. CDR3 nucleotides: TGTGCCAGCAGCCCCCCGGGACAGGGAGACAATGAGCAGTTCTTC. Protein: CASSPPGQGDNEQFF.

The chain is built from TRBV6-5 and TRBJ1-1; possible D gene TRBD1, 6 bases. Trimming took 0 bases from V and 0 from J, leaving 11 bases between them. The CDR3 length is 16 residues. Germline V gives CDR1 MNHEY, CDR2 SVGAGI. For the CDR3, the DNA is TGTGCCAGCAGTTACTCGAGGACAGCCCTGAACACTGAAGCTTTCTTT. Translated: CASSYSRTALNTEAFF.

This chain uses TRBV19 with TRBJ2-7; TRBD2 matches at 9 bases. Germline V lookup: CDR1 LNHDA, CDR2 SQIVND (reference sequence). The ends lost 3 bases at V and 1 base at J; junction bases unmatched: 4. The CDR3 has 15 residues. The CDR3 DNA follows: TGTGCCAGTAGTATCGGGCTAGCGGGATCCTACGAGCAGTACTTC. Protein sequence: CASSIGLAGSYEQYF.

The chain employs TRBV7-2 and TRBJ2-2; D is ambiguous. The CDR3 extends over 13 amino acids. Trimming shortened V by 4 bases and J by 1 base, and 4 bases separated the two germline ends. Germline CDR1 and CDR2: SGHTA and FQGNSA. In DNA, the CDR3 is TGTGCCAGCAGCTCAGGGAACACCGGGGAGCTGTTTTTT. Translated, it gives CASSSGNTGELFF.

This clone came up a few times. The chain couples TRBV14 to TRBJ1-4; D is unresolved. Trimming removed 3 bases at V and 2 bases at J, with 10 bases between. The CDR3 runs to 15 residues. Germline CDR1 and CDR2: SGHDN and FVKESK. The CDR3 spells CASSQAGRTNEKLFF. CDR3 sequence (DNA): TGTGCCAGCAGCCAGGCGGGGAGGACTAATGAAAAACTGTTTTTT.

The chain combines TRBV7-6 with TRBJ2-7; no clear D. V dropped 2 bases and J dropped 7 bases, with 12 bases sitting between them. There are 13 residues in the CDR3. The germline V gene encodes CDR1 SGHVS and CDR2 FNYEAQ. In nucleotides, the CDR3 is TGTGCCAGCAGCTTAACGAAATCGAGGGAGCAGTACTTC. As protein: CASSLTKSREQYF.

The rearrangement links TRBV6-5 to TRBJ1-2; D might be TRBD1 (6 bases). The CDR3 has 15 amino acids. Germline CDR1 and CDR2: MNHEY and SVGAGI. Trimming took 7 bases from V and 8 from J, leaving 23 bases between them. CDR3 region: CASTSEDSSVRGYTF. CDR3 DNA: TGTGCCAGCACCTCCGAGGACAGCTCTGTTAGGGGCTACACCTTC.

V usage is TRBV3-1 (or the pseudogene TRBV3-2) and J usage is TRBJ2-1; 13 bases fit TRBD2. J gave up 5 bases and V 3 bases, and 10 bases lay outside the gene matches. The germline gives CDR1 LGHDT, CDR2 YNNKEL (reference sequence). There are 18 residues in the CDR3. This CDR3 is CASSHLPGTSGVHNEQFF. The CDR3 coding sequence is TGTGCCAGCAGCCATCTACCCGGGACTAGCGGGGTACACAATGAGCAGTTCTTC.

The rearrangement uses TRBV7-9 and TRBJ2-1; 7 nucleotides line up with TRBD1. Germline V lookup: CDR1 SEHNR, CDR2 FQNEAQ (reference sequence). CDR3 length: 17 amino acids. J was trimmed by 6 bases and V by 6 bases; bases with no gene match: 17. The CDR3 DNA reads as TGTGCCAGCAGGCCGACCGACGTCAGGGGGTTGTTCAATGAGCAGTTCTTC. Translated, it gives CASRPTDVRGLFNEQFF.

The V and J genes are TRBV5-1 and TRBJ1-2; tentatively, D is TRBD1 (6 bases). Germline CDR1 SGHRS, CDR2 YFSETQ. There are 13 residues in the CDR3. V was trimmed by 3 bases and J by 3 bases, leaving 9 bases between them. This CDR3 is CASSSRGDYGYTF. The DNA of the CDR3 is TGCGCCAGCAGCTCCAGGGGTGACTATGGCTACACCTTC.

This clone has only one observation. This chain connects TRBV28 to TRBJ2-3; TRBD2 is a possible D gene (6 bases). CDR1 is MDHEN and CDR2 is SYDVKM in the germline V gene. This CDR3 region has 14 residues. Deletions cut 3 bases from V and 4 bases from J, with 11 bases between. Here the CDR3 DNA reads TGTGCCAGCAGTTTCGGGAGTAGGGCAGATACGCAGTATTTT. Translation: CASSFGSRADTQYF.

The chain uses TRBV7-9 and TRBJ1-2; 9 bases fit TRBD1. V lost 5 bases and J lost 8; bases outside the gene matches: 6. The CDR3 totals 13 residues. Per germline, CDR1 SEHNR and CDR2 FQNEAQ (reference sequence). DNA for the CDR3: TGTGCCAGCAGCGTGGGGACAGGGACCGGCTACACCTTC. Protein product: CASSVGTGTGYTF.